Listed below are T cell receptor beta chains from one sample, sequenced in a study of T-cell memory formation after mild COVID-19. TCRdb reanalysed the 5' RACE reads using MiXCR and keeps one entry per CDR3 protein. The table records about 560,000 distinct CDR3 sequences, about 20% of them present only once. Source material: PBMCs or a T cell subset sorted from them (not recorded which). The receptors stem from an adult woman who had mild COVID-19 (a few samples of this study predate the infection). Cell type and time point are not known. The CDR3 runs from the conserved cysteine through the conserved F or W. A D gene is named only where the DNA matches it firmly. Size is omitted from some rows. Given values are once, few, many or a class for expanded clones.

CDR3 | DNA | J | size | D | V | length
CASSLKGIPYNEQFF | TGCGCCAGCAGCTTGAAGGGGATCCCCTACAATGAGCAGTTCTTC | TRBJ2-1 | NA | NA | TRBV5-1 | 15
CSARGSGANVLTF | TGCAGTGCTAGAGGCTCTGGGGCCAACGTCCTGACTTTC | TRBJ2-6 | few | NA | TRBV20-1 | 13
CASSLGQGEDEQYF | TGCGCCAGCAGCTTGGGACAGGGGGAAGACGAGCAGTACTTC | TRBJ2-7 | many | TRBD1 | TRBV5-1 | 14
CASSLGLLAGSDTQYF | TGTGCCAGCAGCTTAGGGCTTCTAGCGGGATCAGATACGCAGTATTTT | TRBJ2-3 | NA | TRBD2 | TRBV11-2 | 16
CASSLGNVVADEQYF | TGCGCCAGCAGCTTGGGGAACGTTGTCGCAGACGAGCAGTACTTC | TRBJ2-7 | NA | NA | TRBV5-1 | 15
CASSLLTGLTGELFF | TGCGCCAGCAGCCTCCTGACAGGGTTGACCGGGGAGCTGTTTTTT | TRBJ2-2 | NA | TRBD1 | TRBV5-1 | 15
CASTIGGGTGPYEQYF | TGTGCCAGCACCATCGGCGGCGGGACAGGACCCTACGAGCAGTACTTC | TRBJ2-7 | NA | TRBD1 | TRBV5-5 | 16
CASSQGGGQETQYF | TGTGCCAGCAGCCAAGGTGGTGGACAAGAGACCCAGTACTTC | TRBJ2-5 | many | NA | TRBV3-1 | 14
CASSWDSGGAYNEQFF | TGTGCCAGCAGCTGGGATAGCGGGGGGGCCTACAATGAGCAGTTCTTC | TRBJ2-1 | NA | TRBD2 | TRBV7-6 | 16
CASSPLTGQRSYEQYF | TGTGCCAGCAGCCCGCTAACGGGACAGCGATCCTACGAGCAGTACTTC | TRBJ2-7 | NA | TRBD1 | TRBV3-1 | 16
CASSPRPWDSEAFF | TGCGCCAGCAGCCCCCGCCCGTGGGACAGCGAAGCTTTCTTT | TRBJ1-1 | NA | TRBD1 | TRBV4-1 | 14
CASSLAQKTQYF | TGTGCCAGCAGCTTGGCACAGAAGACCCAGTACTTC | TRBJ2-5 | few | NA | TRBV7-2 | 12
CSAGTALGTDTQYF | TGCAGTGCCGGGACCGCTTTAGGCACAGATACGCAGTATTTT | TRBJ2-3 | NA | NA | TRBV20-1 | 14
CASSLGEEVADTQYF | TGCGCCAGCAGCTTGGGGGAAGAGGTGGCAGATACGCAGTATTTT | TRBJ2-3 | NA | NA | TRBV5-1 | 15
CASSEDGRGSNTDTQYF | TGTGCCAGCAGTGAAGACGGCAGGGGTTCAAACACAGATACGCAGTATTTT | TRBJ2-3 | few | NA | TRBV6-1 | 17
CASVGTQSNYGYTF | TGTGCCAGCGTCGGGACACAATCTAACTATGGCTACACCTTC | TRBJ1-2 | few | NA | TRBV18 | 14
CASSFGTGGGDEQFF | TGTGCCAGCAGCTTCGGGACAGGGGGAGGCGATGAGCAGTTCTTC | TRBJ2-1 | few | TRBD1 | TRBV11-2 | 15
CASSLTGEDNEQFF | TGCGCCAGCAGCTTGACGGGGGAGGACAATGAGCAGTTCTTC | TRBJ2-1 | NA | NA | TRBV5-1 | 14
CASGETKETQYF | TGTGCCAGCGGGGAAACAAAAGAGACCCAGTACTTC | TRBJ2-5 | few | NA | TRBV7-9 | 12
CASSSNPGPAYEQYF | TGCGCCAGCAGCTCCAACCCGGGACCTGCCTACGAGCAGTACTTC | TRBJ2-7 | NA | NA | TRBV5-1 | 15
CASSQDEGSDEQFF | TGTGCCAGCAGCCAAGATGAGGGGAGCGATGAGCAGTTCTTC | TRBJ2-1 | few | NA | TRBV4-2 | 14
CASSFRPYEQYF | TGTGCCAGCAGCTTTAGACCCTACGAGCAGTACTTC | TRBJ2-7 | few | NA | TRBV7-9 | 12
CASSFVGANVLTF | TGTGCCAGCAGTTTTGTTGGGGCCAACGTCCTGACTTTC | TRBJ2-6 | few | NA | TRBV28 | 13
CASTAGTSKVYEQFF | TGTGCCAGCACCGCCGGGACTAGTAAAGTTTATGAGCAGTTCTTC | TRBJ2-1 | NA | TRBD2 | TRBV7-8 | 15
CASSPRFGTSGGSYNEQFF | TGTGCCAGCAGCCCTCGTTTCGGGACTAGCGGGGGTTCCTACAATGAGCAGTTCTTC | TRBJ2-1 | few | TRBD2 | TRBV3-1 | 19
CASSDQTGGQETQYF | TGTGCCAGCAGTGACCAGACAGGGGGCCAAGAGACCCAGTACTTC | TRBJ2-5 | few | TRBD1 | TRBV6-1 | 15
CASIISGTGGIEAFF | TGTGCCAGCATCATCTCCGGGACAGGGGGCATTGAAGCTTTCTTT | TRBJ1-1 | NA | TRBD1 | TRBV12-3/TRBV12-4 | 15
CATSRDVLSWRGERTGELFF | TGTGCCACCAGCAGAGACGTCCTTTCCTGGCGGGGCGAGAGAACCGGGGAGCTGTTTTTT | TRBJ2-2 | few | NA | TRBV15 | 20
CASSYPSPGGDKNIQYF | TGTGCCAGCAGCTACCCATCTCCGGGAGGCGACAAAAACATTCAGTACTTC | TRBJ2-4 | NA | TRBD2 | TRBV7-9 | 17
CASSLSGRGITDTQYF | TGCGCCAGCAGCTTGAGTGGGAGGGGGATAACAGATACGCAGTATTTT | TRBJ2-3 | few | NA | TRBV5-1 | 16
CASKDRGQPQHF | TGTGCCAGCAAGGACAGAGGGCAGCCCCAGCATTTT | TRBJ1-5 | NA | NA | TRBV12-3/TRBV12-4 | 12
CSVDGGDTEAFF | TGCAGCGTTGACGGGGGTGACACTGAAGCTTTCTTT | TRBJ1-1 | NA | NA | TRBV29-1 | 12
CSARPPGDQPQHF | TGCAGTGCTAGACCGCCCGGGGATCAGCCCCAGCATTTT | TRBJ1-5 | NA | NA | TRBV20-1 | 13
CASSLGSGASETQYF | TGCGCCAGCAGCTTGGGTAGCGGGGCGTCAGAGACCCAGTACTTC | TRBJ2-5 | NA | TRBD2 | TRBV5-1 | 15
CSVEFSGRETGELFF | TGCAGCGTTGAATTTAGCGGGAGAGAAACCGGGGAGCTGTTTTTT | TRBJ2-2 | once | TRBD2 | TRBV29-1 | 15
CSARGGGYPSYEQYF | TGCAGTGCTAGAGGGGGCGGGTATCCCTCCTACGAGCAGTACTTC | TRBJ2-7 | NA | NA | TRBV20-1 | 15
CASSFDPDTGLLQAFF | TGTGCCAGCAGCTTTGACCCGGACACAGGCCTCCTCCAAGCTTTCTTT | TRBJ1-1 | few | NA | TRBV5-5 | 16
CSVEDGTGSYEQYF | TGCAGCGTTGAAGATGGAACAGGGTCCTACGAGCAGTACTTC | TRBJ2-7 | few | NA | TRBV29-1 | 14
CDSSFPGQQYEQYF | TGTGACAGCAGTTTCCCGGGACAGCAGTACGAGCAGTACTTC | TRBJ2-7 | NA | TRBD1 | TRBV12-3/TRBV12-4 | 14
CASSLGDRHQPQHF | TGCGCCAGCAGCTTGGGGGACAGGCATCAGCCCCAGCATTTT | TRBJ1-5 | NA | TRBD1 | TRBV5-1 | 14
CASSDTGTRAYEQYF | TGTGCCAGCAGTGACACCGGGACCAGGGCCTACGAGCAGTACTTC | TRBJ2-7 | NA | NA | TRBV25-1 | 15